Following are 28 T cell receptor beta chains from one sample sequenced in a study of cytotoxic CD8 clonotypes in ibrutinib-treated CLL. The protocol was immunoSEQ multiplex PCR, while the TCRdb copy is restricted to in-frame clones and leaves out a portion. The table has 100,000 to 150,000 clones, approximately 83% seen once. The sequencing used PBMCs, collected after 24 months of ibrutinib treatment. The receptors were gathered from a human donor with chronic lymphocytic leukemia.

The chain is built from TRBV28 and TRBJ1-2, with D possibly being TRBD1 (5 bases). Germline CDR1 MDHEN, CDR2 SYDVKM. Trimming removed 4 bases from V and 7 bases from J, with 19 bases in between. The CDR3 consists of 15 residues. The CDR3 nucleotides are TGTGCCAGCAGTTCCCCGGGACGTGGGTTGGGTGGCTACACCTTC. Translation gives CASSSPGRGLGGYTF.

The chain combines TRBV25-1 with TRBJ1-1; tentatively, D is TRBD1 (6 bases). With 3 bases removed from V and 1 base from J, the gap between germline ends came to 12 bases. Germline V gene lookup returns CDR1 MGHDK and CDR2 SYGVNS. The CDR3 contains 15 residues. This chain's CDR3 is CASSDDSGANTEAFF. DNA of the CDR3: TGTGCCAGCAGTGATGATTCGGGGGCGAACACTGAAGCTTTCTTT.

The rearrangement joins TRBV28 to TRBJ2-7, with no clear D. The CDR3 spans 14 residues. V dropped 3 bases and J dropped 1 base, with 10 bases sitting between them. Germline lookup yields CDR1 MDHEN and CDR2 SYDVKM. CDR3 amino acids: CASSLPGRSYEQYF. Written as DNA, the CDR3 is TGTGCCAGCAGTTTGCCGGGCAGGTCCTACGAGCAGTACTTC.

This chain connects TRBV4-2 to TRBJ2-7; D gene ambiguous. This CDR3 has 18 residues. In germline, CDR1 is LGHNA, CDR2 YNFKEQ. The ends were cut back, 0 bases at V and 0 bases at J, with 18 bases in the middle. The CDR3 is CASSQDRWSAEISYEQYF. CDR3 DNA sequence: TGTGCCAGCAGCCAAGATCGCTGGTCGGCGGAGATCTCCTACGAGCAGTACTTC.

The gene calls are TRBV19 and TRBJ1-1; D is unclear. CDR3 length: 14 residues. The V end was cut by 3 bases, the J end by 4 bases, with 12 bases between. CDR1 LNHDA and CDR2 SQIVND come from the germline V gene (reference sequence). CDR3 DNA sequence: TGTGCCAGTAGTATCACGGGGTTAAGCACTGAAGCTTTCTTT. Residues: CASSITGLSTEAFF.

The chain couples TRBV2 to TRBJ2-1; 7 bases are shared with TRBD2. Trimming took 2 bases from V and 9 from J; bases not matched to a gene: 7. In germline, CDR1 is SNHLY, CDR2 FYNNEI. The CDR3 has 14 residues. The CDR3 nucleotides are TGTGCCAGCAGTGAAACGGGAGGACGGGGTGAGCAGTTCTTC. Translating it yields CASSETGGRGEQFF.

The J gene is TRBJ2-3, the V gene TRBV6-5, with a possible D match to TRBD2 (5 bases). CDR1 and CDR2 from the germline V gene are MNHEY and SVGAGI. The CDR3 totals 14 residues. Trimming cost V 3 bases and J 3 bases, with 10 bases left between them. The CDR3 sequence is CASSYRTGTDTQYF. The CDR3 DNA sequence: TGTGCCAGCAGTTATCGGACGGGAACAGATACGCAGTATTTT.

The chain couples TRBV7-3 to TRBJ2-3; 10 bases fit TRBD2. Germline V gene lookup returns CDR1 SGHTA and CDR2 FQGTGA. The CDR3 is 15 residues long. Losses at the gene ends were 5 bases for V and 4 bases for J; bases not matched to a gene: 6. Here the CDR3 DNA reads TGTGCCAGCAGCAGGAGCGGGGGGGCCGCAGATACGCAGTATTTT. Encoded protein: CASSRSGGAADTQYF.

The chain links TRBV11-2 to TRBJ2-7; TRBD1 matches at 11 bases. After removal of 2 bases from V and 3 bases from J, the junction contained 9 bases not matched to a gene. Germline CDR1 SGHAT, CDR2 FQNNGV. This CDR3 region has 17 residues. As DNA, the CDR3 is TGTGCCAGCAGCTTATACGGACAGGGGGCGGGCGGCTACGAGCAGTACTTC. Its protein product is CASSLYGQGAGGYEQYF. Full variable domain (rest looked up from reference TRBV11-2 and TRBJ2-7): EAGVAQSPRYKIIEKRQSVAFWCNPISGHATLYWYQQILGQGPKLLIQFQNNGVVDDSQLPKDRFSAERLKGVDSTLKIQPAKLEDSAVYLCASSLYGQGAGGYEQYFGPGTRLTVT.

The chain uses TRBV4-3 and TRBJ1-2; no reliable D call. The CDR3 covers 15 residues. Trimming stripped 1 base from V and 0 bases from J, with 9 bases between. Germline CDR1 LGHNA, CDR2 YSLEER. For the CDR3, the DNA is TGCGCCAGCAGCCAAGTCGCGGGATCTAACTATGGCTACACCTTC. Amino acid sequence: CASSQVAGSNYGYTF.

The J gene is TRBJ2-7, the V gene TRBV5-1, with 9 bases aligning to TRBD1. Trimming removed 0 bases from V and 3 bases from J; junction bases left unmatched: 4. The CDR3 is 15 amino acids. In germline, CDR1 is SGHRS, CDR2 YFSETQ. The CDR3 coding sequence is TGCGCCAGCAGCTTGGGCGGGACAGGGAACTACGAGCAGTACTTC. This sequence encodes CASSLGGTGNYEQYF.

V and J are TRBV7-2 and TRBJ1-6, with TRBD1 matching over 8 bases. The CDR3 consists of 14 residues. The V and J ends lost 5 bases and 8 bases, in that order; junction bases with no gene match: 5. Germline CDR1 and CDR2: SGHTA and FQGNSA. The CDR3 coding sequence is TGTGCCAGCAGCCCCCGGGACAGGTATTCACCCCTCCACTTT. Translation gives CASSPRDRYSPLHF.

This clone is categorized as medium-sized. This chain uses TRBV19 with TRBJ2-2; a weak D match, TRBD2 (6 bases). Trimming removed 7 bases from V and 5 bases from J, with 11 bases in between. CDR3 length: 13 residues. Germline V gene lookup returns CDR1 LNHDA and CDR2 SQIVND (reference sequence). Here the CDR3 reads CASKSGLTGELFF. CDR3 DNA sequence: TGTGCCAGTAAAAGCGGGTTAACCGGGGAGCTGTTTTTT.

The V and J genes are TRBV28 and TRBJ1-5; D gene uncertain. The CDR3 runs 16 residues. Germline V CDR1 and CDR2: MDHEN, SYDVKM. The germline V and J ends were trimmed by 5 bases and 6 bases, with 20 bases remaining between them. CDR3 amino acids: CASSTNVRGRSQPQHF. The CDR3 DNA sequence: TGTGCCAGCAGTACAAACGTGCGGGGTCGGAGTCAGCCCCAGCATTTT.

This clone was seen once. One end of the junction fails to match germline, which may point to a read error. The chain has TRBV9 and TRBJ2-3, with TRBD2 matching 8 bases. CDR1 and CDR2 (germline): SGDLS, YYNGEE. The CDR3 has 11 residues. The CDR3 here is CASSSGLGSHF. The CDR3 DNA follows: TGTGCCAGCAGCTCGGGACTAGGCTCACATTTT.

The rearrangement links TRBV27 to TRBJ2-3; 9 bases fit TRBD1. The V gene end was trimmed by 5 bases and the J gene end by 3 bases; junction bases not matched to a gene: 6. The CDR3 covers 15 residues. Germline V gives CDR1 MNHEY, CDR2 SMNVEV (reference sequence). CDR3 bases: TGTGCCAGCAGTCCATGGACAGGGGTTACAGATACGCAGTATTTT. Translated, it gives CASSPWTGVTDTQYF.

This chain links TRBV6-5 with TRBJ2-7, with 7 bases identical to TRBD1. The germline V gene encodes CDR1 MNHEY and CDR2 SVGAGI. With 10 bases clipped from V and 5 bases from J, the junction kept 11 bases outside the gene matches. The CDR3 is made up of 13 amino acids. The CDR3 region has the DNA TGTGCCACCGCCGGGACAGTCTTTAACGAGCAGTACTTC. Amino acid sequence: CATAGTVFNEQYF.

The rearrangement uses TRBV4-3 and TRBJ2-7; 9 positions match TRBD1. CDR1 is LGHNA, CDR2 YSLEER, per germline. J was trimmed by 3 bases and V by 1 base; bases with no gene match: 13. This CDR3 spans 18 amino acids. CDR3 residues: CASSQGLPQGASFYEQYF. As DNA, the CDR3 is TGCGCCAGCAGCCAAGGTCTCCCACAGGGGGCGAGTTTCTACGAGCAGTACTTC.

The chain carries TRBV9 and TRBJ2-1; 9 nucleotides match TRBD2. In germline, CDR1 is SGDLS, CDR2 YYNGEE. The CDR3 length is 15 residues. Losses at the gene ends were 0 bases for V and 7 bases for J; bases not matched to a gene: 5. CDR3 coding DNA: TGTGCCAGCAGCGTAGGGGCTAGCGGGATGAATGAGCAGTTCTTC. Encoded protein: CASSVGASGMNEQFF.

In this sample, this clone turned up many times. V and J are TRBV5-5 and TRBJ1-2, with a weak D call TRBD1 (5 bases). Trimming removed 1 base at V and 4 bases at J, with 14 bases between. This CDR3 has 15 residues. Per the germline V gene, CDR1 is SGHKS and CDR2 is YYEKEE (reference sequence). The CDR3 here is CASSLIRGRVYGYTF. Written as DNA, the CDR3 is TGTGCCAGCAGCTTGATACGTGGCAGGGTCTATGGCTACACCTTC.

The J gene is TRBJ2-1, the V gene TRBV6-6; D is unclear. Germline values: CDR1 MNHNY, CDR2 SVGAGI (reference sequence). The CDR3 covers 14 residues. Trimming removed 10 bases at V and 0 bases at J, with 13 bases between. CDR3 DNA: TGTGCCATCTCCGACGGGTACTCCTACAATGAGCAGTTCTTC. It translates to CAISDGYSYNEQFF.

This chain uses TRBV15 with TRBJ1-1; 7 bases agree with TRBD1. V shed 6 bases and J 11 bases; nucleotides not matched to a gene: 12. The CDR3 is 13 amino acids. CDR1 and CDR2 from the germline V gene are LNHNV and YYDKDF (reference sequence). CDR3 nucleotide sequence: TGTGCCACCAGTCTGACAGGGAGGTATGGGGCTTTCTTT. Its protein is CATSLTGRYGAFF.

The J gene is TRBJ2-1, the V gene TRBV11-3; D possibly corresponds to TRBD1 (6 bases). The CDR3 is 15 amino acids. In germline, CDR1 is SGHNT, CDR2 YENEEA. V dropped 1 base and J dropped 3 bases, with 10 bases sitting between them. Here the CDR3 reads CASSLAGVGYNEQFF. The CDR3 region has the DNA TGTGCCAGCAGCTTAGCAGGGGTAGGCTACAATGAGCAGTTCTTC.

The rearrangement uses TRBV11-2 and TRBJ1-2; 8 bases agree with TRBD1. Germline CDR1 reads SGHAT; CDR2 reads FQNNGV. The CDR3 sequence is 16 residues long. With 3 bases clipped from V and 4 bases from J, the junction kept 10 bases outside the gene matches. The CDR3 nucleotides are TGTGCCAGCAGCTTTACTGGCAGGGGGCAGATCTATGGCTACACCTTC. This encodes CASSFTGRGQIYGYTF.

The chain links TRBV2 to TRBJ2-3, with D possibly matching TRBD2 (6 bases). This CDR3 spans 15 amino acids. Germline loops: CDR1 SNHLY, CDR2 FYNNEI. Trimming took off 8 bases at V and 3 bases at J, with 18 bases between the two ends. As DNA, the CDR3 is TGTGCCAGCCGATTCCGACTAGTCCGAACAGATACGCAGTATTTT. This sequence encodes CASRFRLVRTDTQYF.

The genes are TRBV4-2 and TRBJ1-2, with D hard to call. Deletions cut 1 base from V and 0 bases from J, with 9 bases between. The germline CDR1 and CDR2 sequences are LGHNA and YNFKEQ. This CDR3 is 15 amino acids long. CDR3 in DNA: TGTGCCAGCAGCCAAGTGGTCGGCTCTAACTATGGCTACACCTTC. Residues: CASSQVVGSNYGYTF.

The genes are TRBV7-9 and TRBJ2-6; TRBD1 agrees at 9 bases. CDR1 is SEHNR, CDR2 FQNEAQ, per germline (reference sequence). The CDR3 has 17 residues. The J segment lost 3 bases and the V segment lost 3 bases, leaving 6 bases of the junction unmatched. The CDR3: CASSFETGGFGANVLTF. DNA for the CDR3: TGTGCCAGCAGCTTCGAGACAGGGGGGTTTGGGGCCAACGTCCTGACTTTC.

The chain uses TRBV4-2 and TRBJ1-2; D is uncertain. The CDR3 totals 15 residues. The ends were cut back, 0 bases at V and 7 bases at J, with 15 bases in the middle. Looked up from germline, CDR1 is LGHNA and CDR2 is YNFKEQ. The CDR3 region is CASSQEKGFDSGYTF. In DNA, the CDR3 is TGTGCCAGCAGCCAAGAAAAGGGATTCGATTCTGGCTACACCTTC.